This TCR beta chain stems from a study of cytomegalovirus exposure and HLA in healthy donors. Study information: The same platform used for the roughly 600 first-cohort repertoires was also used for the roughly 130 validation repertoires, as a later analysis reported. Notes on the study in general: As was reported, the classifier diagnosed cytomegalovirus status with high specificity and sensitivity. Testing in vitro showed a few CMV-associated chains specific for CMV antigens. Whilst most TCR sequences proved rare, a subset of public TCRs occurred across many donors.

Produced via immunoSEQ multiplex PCR; TCRdb's table is partial and in-frame only. The sample has about 65,000 clones, approximately 94% seen once; the top ten hold 4% to 5.5%. To note about this clone: Its antigen is unidentified.

The sequencing sample was made of PBMCs. This receptor was obtained from a man younger than 35 in good health and CMV-seropositive.

The CDR3 coding sequence is TGTGCCAGCAGCCAAGAAGGAATGGGACAGGGCTACGAGCAGTACTTC. Protein product: CASSQEGMGQGYEQYF. The chain carries TRBV4-2 and TRBJ2-7, with TRBD1 identical over 9 bases. CDR3 length: 16 residues. Per germline, CDR1 LGHNA and CDR2 YNFKEQ. V shed 0 bases and J 3 bases; nucleotides not matched to a gene: 6.